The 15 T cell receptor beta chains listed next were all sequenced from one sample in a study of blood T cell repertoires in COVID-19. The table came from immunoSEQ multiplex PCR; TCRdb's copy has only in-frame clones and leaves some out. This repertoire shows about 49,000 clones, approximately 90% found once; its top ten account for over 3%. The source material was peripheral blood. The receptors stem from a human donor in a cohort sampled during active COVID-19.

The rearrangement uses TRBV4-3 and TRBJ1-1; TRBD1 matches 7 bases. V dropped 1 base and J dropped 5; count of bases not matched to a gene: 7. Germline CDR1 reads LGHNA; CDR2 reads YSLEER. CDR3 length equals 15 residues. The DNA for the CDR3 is TGCGCCAGCAGCCAAGCCTCCTCAGGGGGGACTGAAGCTTTCTTT. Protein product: CASSQASSGGTEAFF.

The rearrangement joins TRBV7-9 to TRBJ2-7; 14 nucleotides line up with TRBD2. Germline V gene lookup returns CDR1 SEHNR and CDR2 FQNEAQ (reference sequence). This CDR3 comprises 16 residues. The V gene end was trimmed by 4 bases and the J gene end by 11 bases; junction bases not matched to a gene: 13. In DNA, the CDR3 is TGTGCCAGCAGCTCCCTCGGACTAGCGGGAGGTGGAAGCGAGTACTTC. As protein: CASSSLGLAGGGSEYF.

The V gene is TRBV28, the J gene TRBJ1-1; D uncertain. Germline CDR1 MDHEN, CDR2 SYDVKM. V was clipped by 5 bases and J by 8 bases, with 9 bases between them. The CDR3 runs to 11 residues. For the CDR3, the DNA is TGTGCCAGCAGTCAGAATATAGAAGCTTTCTTT. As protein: CASSQNIEAFF.

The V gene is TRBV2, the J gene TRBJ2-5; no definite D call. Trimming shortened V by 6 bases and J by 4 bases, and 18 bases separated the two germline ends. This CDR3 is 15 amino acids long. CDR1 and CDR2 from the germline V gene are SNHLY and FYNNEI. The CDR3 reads CASRNERSNGETQYF. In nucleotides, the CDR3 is TGTGCCAGCAGGAACGAGCGCTCCAACGGAGAGACCCAGTACTTC.

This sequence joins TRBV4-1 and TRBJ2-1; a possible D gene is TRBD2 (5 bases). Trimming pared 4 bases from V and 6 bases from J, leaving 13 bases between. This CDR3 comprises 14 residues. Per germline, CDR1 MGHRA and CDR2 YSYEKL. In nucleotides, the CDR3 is TGCGCCAGCAGCCCCGAGGACTCCGGCAATGAGCAGTTCTTC. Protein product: CASSPEDSGNEQFF.

The CDR3: CSGAGNTEAFF. The CDR3 coding sequence is TGCAGCGGAGCAGGGAACACTGAAGCTTTCTTT. The chain employs TRBV29-1 and TRBJ1-1; no definite D call. Trimming left V 7 bases short and J 1 base short, with 7 bases between. The V gene's germline CDR1 is SQVTM and CDR2 ANQGSEA. The CDR3 covers 11 residues.

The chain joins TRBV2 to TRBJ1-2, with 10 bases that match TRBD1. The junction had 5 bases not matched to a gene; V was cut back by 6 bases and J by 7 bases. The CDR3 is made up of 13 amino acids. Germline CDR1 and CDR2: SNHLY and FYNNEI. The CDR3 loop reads CASSTGQGGGYTF. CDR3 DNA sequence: TGTGCCAGCAGCACCGGACAGGGGGGTGGCTACACCTTC. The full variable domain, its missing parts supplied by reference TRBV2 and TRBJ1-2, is EPEVTQTPSHQVTQMGQEVILRCVPISNHLYFYWYRQILGQKVEFLVSFYNNEISEKSEIFDDQFSVERPDGSNFTLKIRSTKLEDSAMYFCASSTGQGGGYTFGSGTRLTVV.

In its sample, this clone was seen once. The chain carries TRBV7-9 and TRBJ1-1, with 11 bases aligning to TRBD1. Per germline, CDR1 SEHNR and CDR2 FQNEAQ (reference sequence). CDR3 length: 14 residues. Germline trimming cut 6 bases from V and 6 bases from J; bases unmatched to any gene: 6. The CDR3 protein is CASRPGQGASEAFF. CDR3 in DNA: TGTGCCAGCAGGCCCGGACAGGGGGCTTCTGAAGCTTTCTTT.

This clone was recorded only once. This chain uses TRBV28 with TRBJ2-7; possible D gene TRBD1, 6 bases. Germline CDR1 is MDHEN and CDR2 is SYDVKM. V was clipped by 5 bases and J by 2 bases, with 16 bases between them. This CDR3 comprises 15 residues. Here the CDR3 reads CASSHGQLGTYEQYF. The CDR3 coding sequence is TGTGCCAGCAGTCACGGACAGCTCGGGACCTACGAGCAGTACTTC.

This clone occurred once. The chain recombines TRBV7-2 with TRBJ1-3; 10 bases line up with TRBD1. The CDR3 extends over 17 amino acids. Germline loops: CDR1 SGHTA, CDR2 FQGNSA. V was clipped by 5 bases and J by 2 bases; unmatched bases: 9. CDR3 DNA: TGTGCCAGCAGCCCCCGTAGACAGGGGGCAACTGGAAACACCATATATTTT. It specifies CASSPRRQGATGNTIYF.

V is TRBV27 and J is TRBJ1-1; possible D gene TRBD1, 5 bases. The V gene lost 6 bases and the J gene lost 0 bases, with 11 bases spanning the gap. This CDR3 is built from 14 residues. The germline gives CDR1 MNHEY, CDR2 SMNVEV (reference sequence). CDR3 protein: CASSPTVMNTEAFF. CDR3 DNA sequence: TGTGCCAGCAGCCCGACAGTCATGAACACTGAAGCTTTCTTT.

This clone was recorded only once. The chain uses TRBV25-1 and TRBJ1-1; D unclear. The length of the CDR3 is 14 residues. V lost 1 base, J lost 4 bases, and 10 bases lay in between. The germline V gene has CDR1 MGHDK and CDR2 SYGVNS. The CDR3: CASSEFGPGTEAFF. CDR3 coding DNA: TGTGCCAGCAGTGAATTCGGTCCGGGCACTGAAGCTTTCTTT. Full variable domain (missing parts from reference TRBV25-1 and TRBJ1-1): EADIYQTPRYLVIGTGKKITLECSQTMGHDKMYWYQQDPGMELHLIHYSYGVNSTEKGDLSSESTVSRIRTEHFPLTLESARPSHTSQYLCASSEFGPGTEAFFGQGTRLTVV.

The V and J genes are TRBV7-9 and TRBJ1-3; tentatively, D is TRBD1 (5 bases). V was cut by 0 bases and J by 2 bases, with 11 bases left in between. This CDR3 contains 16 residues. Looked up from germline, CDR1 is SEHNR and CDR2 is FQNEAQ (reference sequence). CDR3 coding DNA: TGTGCCAGCAGCTTAGCGGGGCAATACGCTGGAAACACCATATATTTT. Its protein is CASSLAGQYAGNTIYF.

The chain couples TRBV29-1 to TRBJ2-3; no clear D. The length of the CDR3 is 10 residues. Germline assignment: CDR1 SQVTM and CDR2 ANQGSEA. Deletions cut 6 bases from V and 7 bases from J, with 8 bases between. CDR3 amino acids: CSVVLYTQYF. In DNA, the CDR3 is TGCAGCGTAGTCCTATATACGCAGTATTTT.

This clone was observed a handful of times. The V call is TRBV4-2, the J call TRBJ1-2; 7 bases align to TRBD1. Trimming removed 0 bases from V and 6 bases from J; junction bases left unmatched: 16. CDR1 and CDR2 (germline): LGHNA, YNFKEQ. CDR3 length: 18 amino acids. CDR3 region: CASSQDTGGQALTNGYTF. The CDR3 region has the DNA TGTGCCAGCAGCCAAGATACTGGAGGACAGGCGCTGACTAATGGCTACACCTTC.